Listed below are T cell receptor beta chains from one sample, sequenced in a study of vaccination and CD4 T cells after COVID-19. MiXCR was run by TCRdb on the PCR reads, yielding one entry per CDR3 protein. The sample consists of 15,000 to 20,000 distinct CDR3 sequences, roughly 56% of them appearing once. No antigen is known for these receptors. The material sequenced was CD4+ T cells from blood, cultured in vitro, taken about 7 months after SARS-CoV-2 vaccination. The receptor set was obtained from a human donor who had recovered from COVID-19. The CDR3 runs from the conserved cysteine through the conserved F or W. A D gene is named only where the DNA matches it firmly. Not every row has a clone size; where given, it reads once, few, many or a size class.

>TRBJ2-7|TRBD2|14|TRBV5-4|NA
CASSPGTTYYEQYF
TGTGCCAGCAGCCCAGGGACTACTTACTACGAGCAGTACTTC
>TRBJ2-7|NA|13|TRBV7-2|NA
CASSLPRRAEQYF
TGTGCCAGCAGCCTACCCCGGCGGGCCGAGCAGTACTTC
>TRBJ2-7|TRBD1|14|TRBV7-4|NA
CASSLQGAGYEQYF
TGTGCCAGCAGTTTGCAGGGGGCGGGCTACGAGCAGTACTTC
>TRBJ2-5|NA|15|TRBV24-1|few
CATSALRAEKETQYF
TGTGCCACCAGCGCCCTCCGGGCGGAAAAAGAGACCCAGTACTTC
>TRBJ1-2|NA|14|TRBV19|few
CASSIASPNYGYTF
TGTGCCAGTAGTATAGCCAGCCCTAACTATGGCTACACCTTC
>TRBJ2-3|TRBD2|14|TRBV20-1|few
CSARVGGTTDTQYF
TGCAGTGCTAGAGTGGGGGGGACCACAGATACGCAGTATTTT
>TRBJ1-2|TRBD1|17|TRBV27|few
CASSSSGQGERGYGYTF
TGTGCCAGCAGTTCATCGGGACAGGGGGAAAGGGGCTATGGCTACACCTTC
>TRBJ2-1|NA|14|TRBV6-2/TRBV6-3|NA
CASSYRWQYNEQFF
TGTGCCAGCAGCTACAGGTGGCAGTACAATGAGCAGTTCTTC
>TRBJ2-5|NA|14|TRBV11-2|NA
CASSLVSPRETQYF
TGTGCCAGCAGCTTAGTTTCCCCCAGGGAGACCCAGTACTTC
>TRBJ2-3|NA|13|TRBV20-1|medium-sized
CSARPISLDTQYF
TGCAGTGCTAGACCCATATCACTTGATACGCAGTATTTT
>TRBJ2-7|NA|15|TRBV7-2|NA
CASSSMDGSPYEQYF
TGTGCCAGCAGCTCCATGGACGGGTCCCCCTACGAGCAGTACTTC
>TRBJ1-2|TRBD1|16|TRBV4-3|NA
CASSQAGTGGDYGYTF
TGCGCCAGCAGCCAGGCCGGGACAGGGGGCGACTATGGCTACACCTTC
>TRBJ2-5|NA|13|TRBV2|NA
CASSGRVQETQYF
TGTGCCAGCAGTGGCAGAGTCCAAGAGACCCAGTACTTC
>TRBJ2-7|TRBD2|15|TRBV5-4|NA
CASSSGTSGGYEQYF
TGTGCCAGCAGCTCGGGGACTAGCGGAGGATACGAGCAGTACTTC
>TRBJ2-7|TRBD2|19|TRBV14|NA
CASSQAGRSGRGGYYEQYF
TGTGCCAGCAGCCAAGCCGGGCGGAGCGGGAGAGGGGGATACTACGAGCAGTACTTC
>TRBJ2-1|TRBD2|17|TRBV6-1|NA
CASSDFVLAGGGNEQFF
TGTGCCAGCAGTGATTTCGTTCTAGCGGGGGGGGGGAATGAGCAGTTCTTC
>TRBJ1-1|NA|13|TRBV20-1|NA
CSAHSWGPTEAFF
TGCAGTGCGCATTCCTGGGGGCCCACTGAAGCTTTCTTT
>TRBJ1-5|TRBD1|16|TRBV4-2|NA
CASSQPGQGSYQPQHF
TGTGCCAGCAGCCAACCGGGACAGGGATCTTACCAGCCCCAGCATTTT
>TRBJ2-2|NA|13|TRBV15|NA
CATSIPETGELFF
TGTGCCACCAGCATCCCGGAGACCGGGGAGCTGTTTTTT
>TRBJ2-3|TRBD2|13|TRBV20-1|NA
CSAAGSGTDTQYF
TGCAGTGCGGCGGGTAGCGGGACCGATACGCAGTATTTT
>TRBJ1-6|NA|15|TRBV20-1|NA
CSATSRSGVYSPLHF
TGCAGTGCTACCTCCCGGTCCGGAGTCTATTCACCCCTCCACTTT
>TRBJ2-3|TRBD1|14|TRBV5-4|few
CASRPGQSTDTQYF
TGTGCCAGCAGACCGGGACAGAGCACAGATACGCAGTATTTT
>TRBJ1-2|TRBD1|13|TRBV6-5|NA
CASSYPGGNQHTF
TGTGCCAGCAGTTACCCAGGGGGAAATCAGCACACCTTC
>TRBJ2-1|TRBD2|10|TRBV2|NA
CASGGVEQFF
TGTGCCAGCGGGGGGGTTGAGCAGTTCTTC
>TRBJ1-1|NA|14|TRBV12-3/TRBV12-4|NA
CASSTRPLNTEAFF
TGTGCCAGCAGCACCCGGCCCCTGAACACTGAAGCTTTCTTT
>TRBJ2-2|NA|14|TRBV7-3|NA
CASSLDGYTGELFF
TGTGCCAGCAGCTTAGACGGTTACACCGGGGAGCTGTTTTTT
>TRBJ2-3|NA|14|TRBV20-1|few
CSASYWQGTDTQYF
TGCAGTGCTAGTTATTGGCAGGGCACAGATACGCAGTATTTT
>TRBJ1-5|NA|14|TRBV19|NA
CASSPHVGDQPQHF
TGTGCCAGTAGTCCCCACGTCGGGGATCAGCCCCAGCATTTT
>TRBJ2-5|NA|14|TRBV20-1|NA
CSAREGTDRGTQYF
TGCAGTGCTAGAGAGGGGACCGACCGGGGGACCCAGTACTTC
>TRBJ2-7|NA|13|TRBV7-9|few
CASTSAGPYEQYF
TGTGCCAGCACGTCGGCAGGCCCCTACGAGCAGTACTTC
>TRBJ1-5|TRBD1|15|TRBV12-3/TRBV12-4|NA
CASNLDRVSNQPQHF
TGTGCCAGCAATTTAGACAGGGTGAGCAATCAGCCCCAGCATTTT
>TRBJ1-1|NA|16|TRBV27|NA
CASSLALLKVSTEAFF
TGTGCCAGCAGTTTAGCGCTCCTCAAGGTGTCGACTGAAGCTTTCTTT
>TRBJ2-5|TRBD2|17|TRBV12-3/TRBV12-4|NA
CASSLALSGGAGETQYF
TGTGCCAGCAGTTTAGCGCTGAGCGGGGGGGCGGGAGAGACCCAGTACTTC
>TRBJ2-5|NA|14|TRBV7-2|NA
CASSLLFAQETQYF
TGTGCCAGCAGCTTACTGTTCGCCCAAGAGACCCAGTACTTC
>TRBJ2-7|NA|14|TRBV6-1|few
CASSDCIVSYEQYF
TGTGCCAGCAGTGATTGTATAGTCTCCTACGAGCAGTACTTC
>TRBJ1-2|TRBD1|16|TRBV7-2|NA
CASSFATGTVNYGYTF
TGTGCCAGCAGCTTCGCGACCGGGACAGTTAACTATGGCTACACCTTC
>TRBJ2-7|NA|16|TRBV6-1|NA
CASSPRSGVVSYEQYF
TGTGCCAGCAGTCCCCGTTCGGGGGTCGTGTCCTACGAGCAGTACTTC
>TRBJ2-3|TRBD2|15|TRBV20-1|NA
CSAPGLAGVTDTQYF
TGCAGTGCCCCCGGACTAGCGGGAGTCACAGATACGCAGTATTTT
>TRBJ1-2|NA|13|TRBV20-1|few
CSARRPAWNGYTF
TGCAGTGCTAGAAGACCGGCCTGGAATGGCTACACCTTC
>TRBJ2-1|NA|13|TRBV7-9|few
CASSLAASPRRFF
TGTGCCAGCAGCTTAGCAGCTAGCCCCCGCAGGTTCTTC
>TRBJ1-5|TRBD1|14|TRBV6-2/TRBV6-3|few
CASRDDRGTQPQHF
TGTGCCAGCAGGGACGACAGGGGGACTCAGCCCCAGCATTTT
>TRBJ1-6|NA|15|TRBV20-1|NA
CSASGGPGDNSPLHF
TGCAGTGCCTCCGGGGGCCCCGGCGATAATTCACCCCTCCACTTT
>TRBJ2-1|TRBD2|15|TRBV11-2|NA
CASSSSGSHYNEQFF
TGTGCCAGCAGCAGCAGCGGGAGCCACTACAATGAGCAGTTCTTC
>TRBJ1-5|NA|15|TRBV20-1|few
CSASRARGTDQPQHF
TGCAGTGCCTCTAGGGCCAGGGGAACTGATCAGCCCCAGCATTTT
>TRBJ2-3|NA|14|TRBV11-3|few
CASSPRRGPDTQYF
TGTGCCAGCAGCCCCCGACGCGGCCCAGATACGCAGTATTTT